The next 11 T cell receptor beta chains were all read from a single sample in a study of identical twins' blood T cells. TCRdb re-called the 5' RACE reads through MiXCR, storing one row per CDR3 protein. The data hold a few hundred thousand distinct CDR3 sequences, with roughly 27% observed a single time. The sample was PBMCs. The source is a woman aged 18-55 years in good health.

This clonotype came up a few times. This chain uses TRBV9 with TRBJ2-3, with 8 bases fitting TRBD2. The CDR3 covers 17 residues. J was trimmed by 2 bases and V by 2 bases; bases with no gene match: 10. Germline V gives CDR1 SGDLS, CDR2 YYNGEE. The CDR3 nucleotides are TGTGCCAGCAGCGTTGGGGTAGCGGGGAGTAACACAGATACGCAGTATTTT. Amino acid sequence: CASSVGVAGSNTDTQYF.

The rearrangement links TRBV5-1 to TRBJ2-3; 12 bases align to TRBD2. CDR3 size: 16 residues. J lost 4 bases, V lost 3 bases, and 6 bases had no gene match. Germline CDR1 SGHRS, CDR2 YFSETQ. The CDR3 region is CASSSETSGSADTQYF. CDR3 DNA: TGCGCCAGCAGCTCGGAGACTAGCGGGAGTGCAGATACGCAGTATTTT.

The chain recombines TRBV7-8 with TRBJ2-1; D is ambiguous. CDR1 is SGHVS, CDR2 FQNEAQ, per germline. The CDR3 covers 15 residues. V was trimmed by 2 bases and J by 2 bases, leaving 10 bases between them. The chain's CDR3 is CASSLLVNTYNEQFF. CDR3 bases: TGTGCCAGCAGCTTACTAGTGAATACCTACAATGAGCAGTTCTTC.

The chain has TRBV24-1 and TRBJ2-1; D is tentatively TRBD1 or TRBD2 (5 bases each). Germline CDR1 KGHDR, CDR2 SFDVKD. V was trimmed by 6 bases and J by 9 bases, leaving 20 bases between them. The CDR3 is 15 residues long. The CDR3 loop reads CATSYSRDGLGEQFF. The CDR3 DNA sequence: TGTGCCACCAGTTATTCAAGGGACGGCCTCGGTGAGCAGTTCTTC.

The chain links TRBV6-2 or TRBV6-3 to TRBJ1-2; 7 bases fit TRBD1. Germline values: CDR1 MNHEY, CDR2 SVGEGT. The CDR3 loop spans 14 amino acids. The V and J ends lost 2 bases and 5 bases, in that order; junction bases with no gene match: 5. CDR3 sequence (DNA): TGTGCCAGCAGTTACGCCGGGACAGTTTATGGCTACACCTTC. It is translated as CASSYAGTVYGYTF.

The rearrangement links TRBV12-3 or TRBV12-4 to TRBJ1-1; D is possibly TRBD1 (5 bases). The V end was cut by 2 bases, the J end by 8 bases, with 12 bases between. This CDR3 spans 13 amino acids. The CDR3 coding sequence is TGTGCCAGCAGTTTAATAGGGACGGAAGAAGCTTTCTTT. Amino acid sequence: CASSLIGTEEAFF.

This sequence joins TRBV20-1 and TRBJ1-2, with no clear D. Trimming cost V 3 bases and J 3 bases, with 11 bases left between them. CDR3 length equals 13 residues. Germline loops: CDR1 DFQATT, CDR2 SNEGSKA (reference sequence). CDR3 in amino acids: CSARVAGYYGYTF. The CDR3 nucleotides read TGCAGTGCTAGGGTCGCTGGGTACTATGGCTACACCTTC.

This clonotype came up many times. This chain joins TRBV6-2 or TRBV6-3 and TRBJ1-3; the D is unclear. Germline values: CDR1 MNHEY, CDR2 SVGEGT. The length of the CDR3 is 15 residues. Trimming removed 2 bases at V and 1 base at J, with 9 bases between. CDR3 protein: CASSYARRSGNTIYF. CDR3 bases: TGTGCCAGCAGTTACGCAAGGAGATCTGGAAACACCATATATTTT.

The chain couples TRBV20-1 to TRBJ2-7, with D possibly being TRBD1 (5 bases). Germline CDR1 is DFQATT and CDR2 is SNEGSKA (reference sequence). This CDR3 contains 13 residues. The V end was cut by 6 bases, the J end by 0 bases, with 12 bases between. CDR3 nucleotide sequence: TGCAGTGCCACTGACAGTATCTCCTACGAGCAGTACTTC. Translated, it gives CSATDSISYEQYF.

A word on this clonotype: In this CDR3 the conserved last residue, phenylalanine or tryptophan, is missing, so a read error is likely. The rearrangement links TRBV19 to TRBJ1-1; possibly TRBD1 for D (5 bases). The germline V gene encodes CDR1 LNHDA and CDR2 SQIVND (reference sequence). The CDR3 is 11 amino acids. The V and J ends lost 8 bases and 4 bases respectively, with 8 bases between them. In DNA, the CDR3 is TGTGCCAGTTCAGGGTCCACTGAAGCTTTCCTT. This gives the protein CASSGSTEAFL.

The V gene is TRBV3-1, the J gene TRBJ2-1, with D unresolved. Germline CDR1 reads LGHDT; CDR2 reads YNNKEL (reference sequence). Trimming stripped 2 bases from V and 8 bases from J, with 7 bases between. This CDR3 comprises 12 residues. The DNA of the CDR3 is TGTGCCAGCAGCCAAACGACCGATGAGCAGTTCTTC. Amino acid sequence: CASSQTTDEQFF.